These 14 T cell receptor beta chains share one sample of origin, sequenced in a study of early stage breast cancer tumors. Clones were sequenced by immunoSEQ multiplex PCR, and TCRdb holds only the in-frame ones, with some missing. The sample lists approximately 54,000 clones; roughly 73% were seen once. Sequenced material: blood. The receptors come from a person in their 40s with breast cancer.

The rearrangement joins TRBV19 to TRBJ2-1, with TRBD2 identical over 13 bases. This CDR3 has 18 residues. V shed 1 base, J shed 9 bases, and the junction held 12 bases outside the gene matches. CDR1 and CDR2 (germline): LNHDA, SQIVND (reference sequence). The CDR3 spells CASSIVFWRTSGRAEQFF. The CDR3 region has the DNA TGTGCCAGTAGTATAGTTTTTTGGAGGACTAGCGGGAGAGCTGAGCAGTTCTTC.

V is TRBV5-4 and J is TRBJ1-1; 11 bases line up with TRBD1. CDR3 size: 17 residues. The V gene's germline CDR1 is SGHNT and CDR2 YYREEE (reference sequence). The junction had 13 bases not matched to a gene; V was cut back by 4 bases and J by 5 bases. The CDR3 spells CASSPGQGVLPRTEAFF. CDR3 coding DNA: TGTGCCAGCAGCCCGGGACAGGGGGTGCTCCCGAGGACTGAAGCTTTCTTT. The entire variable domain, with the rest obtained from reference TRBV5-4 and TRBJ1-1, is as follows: ETGVTQSPTHLIKTRGQQVTLRCSSQSGHNTVSWYQQALGQGPQFIFQYYREEENGRGNFPPRFSGLQFPNYSSELNVNALELDDSALYLCASSPGQGVLPRTEAFFGQGTRLTVV.

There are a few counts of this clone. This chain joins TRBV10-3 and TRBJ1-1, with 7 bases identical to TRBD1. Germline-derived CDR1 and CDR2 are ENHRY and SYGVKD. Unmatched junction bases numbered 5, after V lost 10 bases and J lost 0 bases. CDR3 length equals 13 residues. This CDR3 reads CATRDSLNTEAFF. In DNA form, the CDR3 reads TGTGCCACCCGGGACAGCTTGAACACTGAAGCTTTCTTT.

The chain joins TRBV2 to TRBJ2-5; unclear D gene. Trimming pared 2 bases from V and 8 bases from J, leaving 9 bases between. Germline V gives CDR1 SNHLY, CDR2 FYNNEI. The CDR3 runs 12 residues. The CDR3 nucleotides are TGTGCCAGCAGTGAAACCGCCTCTACCCAGTACTTC. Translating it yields CASSETASTQYF.

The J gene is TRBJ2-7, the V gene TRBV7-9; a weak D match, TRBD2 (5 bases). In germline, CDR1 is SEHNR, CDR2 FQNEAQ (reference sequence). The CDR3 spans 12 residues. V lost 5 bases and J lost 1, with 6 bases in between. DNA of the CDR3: TGTGCCAGCAGCCGGGGATCCTACGAGCAGTACTTC. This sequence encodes CASSRGSYEQYF.

CDR3 in DNA: TGCGCCAGCAGCTTGGCAGGGGGAGGTGGAGAGACCCAGTACTTC. It is translated as CASSLAGGGGETQYF. The rearrangement links TRBV5-1 to TRBJ2-5; TRBD1 is a possible D gene (7 bases). The CDR3 contains 15 residues. The V end was cut by 0 bases, the J end by 4 bases, with 13 bases between. Germline CDR1 reads SGHRS; CDR2 reads YFSETQ.

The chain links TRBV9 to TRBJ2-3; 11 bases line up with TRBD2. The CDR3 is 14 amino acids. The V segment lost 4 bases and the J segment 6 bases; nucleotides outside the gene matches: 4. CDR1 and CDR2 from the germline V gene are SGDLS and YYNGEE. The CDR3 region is CASSFASGGDTQYF. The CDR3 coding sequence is TGTGCCAGCAGCTTCGCTAGCGGGGGGGATACGCAGTATTTT.

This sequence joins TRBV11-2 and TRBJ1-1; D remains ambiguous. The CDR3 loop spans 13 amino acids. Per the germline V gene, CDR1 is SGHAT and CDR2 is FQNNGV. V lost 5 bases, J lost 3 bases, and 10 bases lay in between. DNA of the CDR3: TGTGCCAGCAGCCTCCCCCCTCACACTGAAGCTTTCTTT. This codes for CASSLPPHTEAFF.

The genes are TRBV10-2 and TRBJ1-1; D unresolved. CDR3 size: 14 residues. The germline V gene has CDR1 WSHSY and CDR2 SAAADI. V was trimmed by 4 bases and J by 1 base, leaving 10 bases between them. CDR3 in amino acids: CASSVLPRNTEAFF. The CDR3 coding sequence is TGCGCCAGCAGTGTATTACCCAGGAACACTGAAGCTTTCTTT.

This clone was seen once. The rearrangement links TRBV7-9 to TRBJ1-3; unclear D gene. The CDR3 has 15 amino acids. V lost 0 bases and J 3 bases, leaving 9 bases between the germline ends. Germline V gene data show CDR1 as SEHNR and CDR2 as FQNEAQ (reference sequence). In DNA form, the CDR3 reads TGTGCCAGCAGCTTAGCCGGCAAATTTGGAAACACCATATATTTT. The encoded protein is CASSLAGKFGNTIYF.

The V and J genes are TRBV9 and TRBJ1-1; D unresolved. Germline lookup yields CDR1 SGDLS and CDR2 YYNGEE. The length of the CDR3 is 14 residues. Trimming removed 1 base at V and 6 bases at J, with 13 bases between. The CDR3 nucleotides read TGTGCCAGCAGCGTATCTCTCCGTGAGCCTGAAGCTTTCTTT. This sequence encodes CASSVSLREPEAFF. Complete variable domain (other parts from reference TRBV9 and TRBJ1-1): DSGVTQTPKHLITATGQRVTLRCSPRSGDLSVYWYQQSLDQGLQFLIQYYNGEERAKGNILERFSAQQFPDLHSELNLSSLELGDSALYFCASSVSLREPEAFFGQGTRLTVV.

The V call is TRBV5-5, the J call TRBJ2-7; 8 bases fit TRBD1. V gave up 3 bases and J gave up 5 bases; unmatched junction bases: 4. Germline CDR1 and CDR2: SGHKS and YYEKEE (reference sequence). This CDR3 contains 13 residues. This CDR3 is CASSSTGDHEQYF. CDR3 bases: TGTGCCAGCAGCTCGACAGGGGACCACGAGCAGTACTTC.

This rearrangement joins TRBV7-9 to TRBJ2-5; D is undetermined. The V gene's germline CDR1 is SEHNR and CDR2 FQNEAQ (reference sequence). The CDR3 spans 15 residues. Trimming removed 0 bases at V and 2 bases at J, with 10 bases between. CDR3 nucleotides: TGTGCCAGCAGCTTAGCGAGTGGCGGACAAGAGACCCAGTACTTC. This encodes CASSLASGGQETQYF.

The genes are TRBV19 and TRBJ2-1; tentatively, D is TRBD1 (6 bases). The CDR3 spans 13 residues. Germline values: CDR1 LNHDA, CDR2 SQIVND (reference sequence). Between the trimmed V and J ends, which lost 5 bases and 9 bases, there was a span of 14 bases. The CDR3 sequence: CASSHTGSGEQFF. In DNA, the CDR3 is TGTGCCAGTAGTCATACAGGGTCGGGTGAGCAGTTCTTC. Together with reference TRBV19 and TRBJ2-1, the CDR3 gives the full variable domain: DGGITQSPKYLFRKEGQNVTLSCEQNLNHDAMYWYRQDPGQGLRLIYYSQIVNDFQKGDIAEGYSVSREKKESFPLTVTSAQKNPTAFYLCASSHTGSGEQFFGPGTRLTVL.